This T cell receptor (beta chain) comes out of a study of response to subunit inactivated influenza vaccine. Study-wide results and caveats: Each seasonal flu vaccination may recruit only limited new T cells, authors suggested.

This clonotype was observed many times. Its antigen remains unknown. Trimming took off 2 bases at V and 4 bases at J, with 18 bases between the two ends. There are 16 residues in the CDR3. The V gene's germline CDR1 is DFQATT and CDR2 SNEGSKA (reference sequence). Each CDR3 protein gets one entry after TCRdb re-called the RT-PCR reads with MiXCR. This table has hundreds of thousands of distinct CDR3 sequences, around 20% appearing once. The chain joins TRBV20-1 to TRBJ2-1; D assignment may be TRBD1 or TRBD2 (5 bases each). The sequence came from a man aged 45-65 years who received an inactivated influenza vaccine. This sample comprised PBMCs from blood, obtained 5 days after vaccination. DNA for the CDR3: TGCAGTGCTAGATCCATTGAAGGGACCTCATACAATGAGCAGTTCTTC. Protein product: CSARSIEGTSYNEQFF.